This is a list of T cell receptor beta chains from one sample in a study of T-cell reconstitution after alpha-beta-depleted transplantation in children. One entry per CDR3 protein results from TCRdb running MiXCR on the PCR reads. The table shows almost 500,000 distinct CDR3 sequences, with over 9.5% occurring only once. The specimen comprised PBMCs, sampled before TCRalphabeta/CD19-depleted stem cell transplant. All receptors derive from a child aged 2 to 15 with inherited bone marrow failure, due to receive a stem cell transplant. The CDR3 runs from the conserved cysteine through the conserved F or W. A D gene is named only where the DNA matches it firmly. Only part of the rows carry a size: once, few, many, or a class if the clone is expanded.

d_call cdr3_length j_call clone_size v_call cdr3_aa cdr3_nt
TRBD2 13 TRBJ2-7 many TRBV3-1 CASSGLDSYEQYF TGTGCCAGCAGCGGACTAGATTCCTACGAGCAGTACTTC
- 14 TRBJ1-3 many TRBV5-1 CASSLEGTGNTIYF TGCGCCAGCAGCTTGGAAGGGACTGGAAACACCATATATTTT
- 15 TRBJ1-5 once TRBV7-2 CASSLVAASNQPQHF TGTGCCAGCAGCTTAGTTGCGGCTAGCAATCAGCCCCAGCATTTT
- 16 TRBJ2-4 many TRBV7-2 CASSPFGGLAKNIQYF TGTGCCAGCAGCCCCTTTGGAGGGTTAGCCAAAAACATTCAGTACTTC
- 13 TRBJ2-5 many TRBV4-1 CASSPRDPETQYF TGCGCCAGCAGCCCTCGGGACCCAGAGACCCAGTACTTC
TRBD1 14 TRBJ1-4 many TRBV4-3 CASQSDRGHEKLFF TGCGCCAGCCAGTCGGACAGGGGGCATGAAAAACTGTTTTTT
- 16 TRBJ2-6 many TRBV6-1 CASSVVLPSGANVLTF TGTGCCAGCAGCGTTGTACTACCCTCTGGGGCCAACGTCCTGACTTTC
- 16 TRBJ1-2 - TRBV19 CASSRLPGTTNYGYTF TGTGCCAGTAGTAGACTTCCCGGGACCACTAACTATGGCTACACCTTC
- 12 TRBJ1-2 - TRBV10-3 CAISGGRDGYTF TGTGCCATCAGTGGAGGACGGGATGGCTACACCTTC
TRBD2 15 TRBJ2-1 many TRBV7-2 CASSLAAGIGNEQFF TGTGCCAGCAGCTTAGCAGCGGGAATCGGGAATGAGCAGTTCTTC
TRBD1 16 TRBJ1-3 few TRBV18 CASSPIGTGSGNTIYF TGTGCCAGCTCACCGATCGGGACAGGTTCTGGAAACACCATATATTTT
TRBD2 15 TRBJ2-1 many TRBV28 CASSLWGSGRNEQFF TGTGCCAGCAGTTTATGGGGTAGCGGGAGAAATGAGCAGTTCTTC
- 15 TRBJ2-2 - TRBV2 CASWGMGETTGELFF TGTGCCAGTTGGGGCATGGGGGAGACCACCGGGGAGCTGTTTTTT
- 16 TRBJ2-3 many TRBV6-2/TRBV6-3 CASTHVWDPQGDTQYF TGTGCCAGCACGCACGTCTGGGACCCCCAAGGAGATACGCAGTATTTT
- 16 TRBJ2-5 many TRBV15 CATSLPAGKGQETQYF TGTGCCACCAGCCTCCCGGCAGGGAAGGGCCAAGAGACCCAGTACTTC
TRBD1 15 TRBJ2-7 - TRBV2 CASSEQGDSPYEQYF TGTGCCAGCAGTGAACAGGGGGACAGCCCCTACGAGCAGTACTTC
- 15 TRBJ1-4 - TRBV19 CASRTDHATNEKLYF TGTGCCAGTAGGACAGACCACGCAACTAATGAAAAACTGTATTTT
TRBD1 14 TRBJ1-1 few TRBV5-5 CASTADRAATEAFF TGTGCCAGCACCGCGGACAGGGCCGCCACTGAAGCTTTCTTT
- 13 TRBJ1-6 many TRBV25-1 CASSDRYNSPLHF TGTGCCAGCAGTGACCGTTATAATTCACCCCTCCACTTT
- 12 TRBJ1-2 many TRBV7-8 CASSLTKDGYTF TGTGCCAGCAGCTTGACAAAGGATGGCTACACCTTC
TRBD2 15 TRBJ2-1 many TRBV7-7 CASSLSLARFDEQFF TGTGCTAGCAGCTTATCACTAGCGAGGTTTGATGAGCAGTTCTTC
- 16 TRBJ2-1 many TRBV5-1 CASSLAAGEPYNEQFF TGCGCCAGCAGCTTGGCCGCAGGGGAGCCTTACAATGAGCAGTTCTTC
- 16 TRBJ2-2 many TRBV5-1 CASSFQGELKTGELFF TGCGCCAGCAGCTTCCAGGGCGAGTTAAAAACCGGGGAGCTGTTTTTT
- 15 TRBJ2-5 many TRBV24-1 CATSDYGDDQETQYF TGTGCCACCAGTGATTACGGGGACGACCAAGAGACCCAGTACTTC
- 15 TRBJ2-3 - TRBV20-1 CSASGGLGQADTQYF TGCAGTGCTAGCGGCGGCTTAGGGCAGGCGGATACGCAGTATTTT
- 14 TRBJ1-5 many TRBV12-3/TRBV12-4 CASSHHEDNQPQHF TGTGCCAGCAGTCACCACGAGGACAATCAGCCCCAGCATTTT
TRBD1 19 TRBJ1-1 few TRBV5-1 CASSFPGQGPPRVNTEAFF TGCGCCAGCAGCTTTCCTGGACAGGGGCCTCCTCGGGTGAACACTGAAGCTTTCTTT
TRBD1 14 TRBJ2-1 many TRBV29-1 CSVVLGQVYNEQFF TGCAGCGTTGTTTTGGGACAGGTTTACAATGAGCAGTTCTTC
TRBD2 17 TRBJ2-1 many TRBV13 CASSLALLAGGPNEQFF TGTGCCAGCAGCTTAGCGTTGTTAGCGGGAGGGCCCAATGAGCAGTTCTTC
- 13 TRBJ2-1 few TRBV20-1 CSAAGDDYNEQFF TGCAGTGCGGCCGGAGACGACTACAATGAGCAGTTCTTC
- 13 TRBJ2-3 many TRBV7-2 CASRSTDTDTQYF TGTGCCAGCAGGTCCACCGACACAGATACGCAGTATTTT
- 17 TRBJ2-3 - TRBV28 CASSLVMRGIGTDTQYF TGTGCCAGCAGTTTAGTGATGAGGGGAATAGGCACAGATACGCAGTATTTT
- 13 TRBJ2-3 many TRBV4-3 CASSPGPPDTQYF TGCGCCAGCAGCCCCGGTCCCCCAGATACGCAGTATTTT
- 15 TRBJ2-2 many TRBV12-3/TRBV12-4 CASSFLQEPTGELFF TGTGCCAGCAGTTTTTTGCAGGAGCCCACCGGGGAGCTGTTTTTT
TRBD2 16 TRBJ2-7 many TRBV6-2/TRBV6-3 CASSYTPAGVWNEQYF TGTGCCAGCAGTTACACACCAGCGGGAGTATGGAACGAGCAGTACTTC
- 13 TRBJ2-7 many TRBV20-1 CSAREEVTYEQYF TGCAGTGCTAGAGAGGAGGTAACCTACGAGCAGTACTTC
TRBD2 13 TRBJ2-3 many TRBV20-1 CSALAENTDTQYF TGCAGTGCACTAGCGGAGAACACAGATACGCAGTATTTT
- 12 TRBJ1-2 many TRBV21-1 CARSGQRHGYTF TGTGCCAGATCGGGACAGAGGCATGGCTACACCTTC
- 15 TRBJ1-2 many TRBV21-1 CASSKGQGLYYGYTF TGTGCCAGCAGCAAGGGGCAGGGACTCTACTATGGCTACACCTTC
- 14 TRBJ2-1 many TRBV5-1 CASSGAKPSIGQFF TGCGCCAGCAGCGGGGCTAAGCCTTCGATAGGGCAGTTCTTC
- 15 TRBJ1-6 few TRBV20-1 CSASQPLAYNSPLHF TGCAGTGCTAGTCAGCCCCTCGCATATAATTCACCCCTCCACTTT
TRBD2 15 TRBJ2-7 few TRBV10-1 CASSEGLAAEYEQYF TGCGCCAGCAGTGAAGGACTAGCGGCCGAGTACGAGCAGTACTTC
- 12 TRBJ2-7 many TRBV21-1 CASSVRLCEQYF TGTGCCAGCAGCGTACGCCTCTGCGAGCAGTACTTC
- 11 TRBJ2-5 many TRBV20-1 CSARSTETQYF TGCAGTGCGAGAAGTACAGAGACCCAGTACTTC
- 12 TRBJ2-3 few TRBV29-1 CSLPLGTDTQYF TGCAGCCTGCCACTAGGTACAGATACGCAGTATTTT
- 13 TRBJ2-2 many TRBV27 CASSLSESGELFF TGTGCCAGCAGTTTATCAGAGTCCGGGGAGCTGTTTTTT
- 15 TRBJ1-5 many TRBV27 CASSSGAGTLQPQHF TGTGCCAGCAGTTCGGGGGCAGGGACCCTACAGCCCCAGCATTTT